This note documents a single T cell receptor (beta chain) sequence. This sample stems from a study of shared clonotypes between healthy human individuals. TCRdb's copy holds only in-frame clones and misses some; the assay was immunoSEQ multiplex PCR. The sample carries about 2.1 million clones, about 93% recorded once. The CDR3 is 15 amino acids. Trimming removed 7 bases from V and 3 bases from J; junction bases left unmatched: 10. Germline V gene data show CDR1 as LNHDA and CDR2 as SQIVND (reference sequence). Naivety among CD8 cells was defined by CD45RO negativity and positive CCR7 selection, thereby excluding terminally differentiated effector memory CD45RA+ cells.

The chain has TRBV19 and TRBJ2-7, with 9 positions matching TRBD1. This TCR came from a man between 18 and 35 years old in good health. Some clones in this sample may be carry-over from other donors' samples. The sequencing input was naive CD8+ T cells from PBMCs. As DNA, the CDR3 is TGTGCCAGTACCCGAAGTGGGGACAGGGTCTACGAGCAGTACTTC. Translation: CASTRSGDRVYEQYF.